One sample yielded the 13 T cell receptor beta chains listed below, sequenced in a study of T cell responses to AZD1222 COVID-19 vaccine. Sequenced by immunoSEQ multiplex PCR; TCRdb stores in-frame clones only, minus some. The data hold about 120,000 clones, with 92% observed a single time. The source material was peripheral blood, sampled 28 days after the second AZD1222 dose. These receptors were taken from an adult who received the AZD1222 COVID-19 vaccine.

This chain links TRBV5-1 with TRBJ2-5; the match to TRBD1 covers 7 bases. The CDR3 totals 14 residues. Germline V gene lookup returns CDR1 SGHRS and CDR2 YFSETQ. V trimming: 0 bases; J trimming: 1 base; junction bases outside the gene matches: 0. Written as DNA, the CDR3 is TGCGCCAGCAGCTTGGGACAGGGCCAAGAGACCCAGTACTTC. It translates to CASSLGQGQETQYF. The full variable domain, rest sourced from reference TRBV5-1 and TRBJ2-5, is KAGVTQTPRYLIKTRGQQVTLSCSPISGHRSVSWYQQTPGQGLQFLFEYFSETQRNKGNFPGRFSGRQFSNSRSEMNVSTLELGDSALYLCASSLGQGQETQYFGPGTRLLVL.

V gene TRBV9 combines with J gene TRBJ1-5; D unclear. The V end was cut by 0 bases, the J end by 3 bases, with 10 bases between. This CDR3 comprises 15 residues. Germline CDR1 is SGDLS and CDR2 is YYNGEE. CDR3 DNA sequence: TGTGCCAGCAGCGTAGACCCTGGCCCCAATCAGCCCCAGCATTTT. Its protein is CASSVDPGPNQPQHF. Supplemented by reference TRBV9 and TRBJ1-5, the full variable domain reads DSGVTQTPKHLITATGQRVTLRCSPRSGDLSVYWYQQSLDQGLQFLIQYYNGEERAKGNILERFSAQQFPDLHSELNLSSLELGDSALYFCASSVDPGPNQPQHFGDGTRLSIL.

The chain combines TRBV6-4 with TRBJ2-2; D unclear. This CDR3 contains 15 residues. The germline V gene has CDR1 MRHNA and CDR2 SNTAGT. The V gene lost 2 bases and the J gene lost 5 bases, with 12 bases spanning the gap. The CDR3 nucleotides read TGTGCCAGCAGTGACACCGACAAGGGTACCGGGGAGCTGTTTTTT. It translates to CASSDTDKGTGELFF.

V is TRBV28 and J is TRBJ2-5; D not certain. The CDR3 contains 18 residues. Trimming pared 3 bases from V and 7 bases from J, leaving 27 bases between. From germline, CDR1 is MDHEN and CDR2 SYDVKM. For the CDR3, the DNA is TGTGCCAGCAGTTTCCAACCATTCGCCGGCCTTCCTTCGGGGACCCAGTACTTC. The encoded protein is CASSFQPFAGLPSGTQYF. Using reference TRBV28 and TRBJ2-5 for the parts outside the CDR3, the full variable domain is DVKVTQSSRYLVKRTGEKVFLECVQDMDHENMFWYRQDPGLGLRLIYFSYDVKMKEKGDIPEGYSVSREKKERFSLILESASTNQTSMYLCASSFQPFAGLPSGTQYFGPGTRLLVL.

The rearrangement uses TRBV2 and TRBJ1-1; weak D call: TRBD1 (5 bases). V was trimmed by 8 bases and J by 4 bases, leaving 8 bases between them. The CDR3 is 11 residues long. Germline V gene lookup returns CDR1 SNHLY and CDR2 FYNNEI. The chain's CDR3 is CASVGGTEAFF. The CDR3 region has the DNA TGTGCCAGCGTTGGGGGCACTGAAGCTTTCTTT. The full variable domain, completed using reference TRBV2 and TRBJ1-1, is EPEVTQTPSHQVTQMGQEVILRCVPISNHLYFYWYRQILGQKVEFLVSFYNNEISEKSEIFDDQFSVERPDGSNFTLKIRSTKLEDSAMYFCASVGGTEAFFGQGTRLTVV.

This chain connects TRBV27 to TRBJ2-1, with TRBD2 matching over 15 bases. With 5 bases clipped from V and 9 bases from J, the junction kept 5 bases outside the gene matches. The length of the CDR3 is 15 residues. CDR1 and CDR2 from the germline V gene are MNHEY and SMNVEV (reference sequence). For the CDR3, the DNA is TGTGCCAGCAGTCCGGGACTAGCGGGAGGCCGTGAGCAGTTCTTC. Residues: CASSPGLAGGREQFF.

This chain's CDR3 is CASSAQSGQPQHF. The CDR3 bases are TGTGCCAGCAGCGCCCAATCGGGTCAGCCCCAGCATTTT. The chain carries TRBV9 and TRBJ1-5; the D is unclear. Deletions cut 3 bases from V and 6 bases from J, with 10 bases between. This CDR3 spans 13 amino acids. The germline CDR1 and CDR2 sequences are SGDLS and YYNGEE.

The chain carries TRBV6-5 and TRBJ1-5; D not resolved. Germline V gives CDR1 MNHEY, CDR2 SVGAGI. V was trimmed by 6 bases and J by 2 bases, leaving 11 bases between them. The CDR3 spans 14 residues. The CDR3, as DNA: TGTGCCAGCAGGATGTCCTTTGGCAATCAGCCCCAGCATTTT. Translation gives CASRMSFGNQPQHF.

The chain joins TRBV5-6 to TRBJ2-7; D is unclear. The CDR3 length is 11 residues. Germline-derived CDR1 and CDR2 are SGHDT and YYEEEE. V dropped 3 bases and J dropped 3 bases, with 4 bases sitting between them. This CDR3 is CASSSYYEQYF. The CDR3 DNA follows: TGTGCCAGCAGCTCCTACTACGAGCAGTACTTC.

This chain joins TRBV3-1 (or the pseudogene TRBV3-2) and TRBJ2-7; D is uncertain. The CDR3 loop spans 14 amino acids. Trimming stripped 5 bases from V and 4 bases from J, with 15 bases between. Germline CDR1 is LGHDT and CDR2 is YNNKEL (reference sequence). This CDR3 reads CASSDAGIEYEQYF. DNA of the CDR3: TGTGCCAGCAGCGACGCAGGAATCGAATACGAGCAGTACTTC.

J is TRBJ2-1 and V is TRBV7-3; D is ambiguous. Germline V gives CDR1 SGHTA, CDR2 FQGTGA. The V end was cut by 5 bases, the J end by 0 bases, with 11 bases between. This CDR3 contains 15 residues. DNA for the CDR3: TGTGCCAGCAGCCCTAGGCAAAGCTCCTACAATGAGCAGTTCTTC. Translation: CASSPRQSSYNEQFF.

This sequence joins TRBV6-1 and TRBJ1-4, with a possible D match to TRBD1 (5 bases). V was shortened by 0 bases and J by 8 bases, with 19 bases between the two germline ends. The CDR3 loop spans 17 amino acids. The germline V gene encodes CDR1 MNHNS and CDR2 SASEGT. In nucleotides, the CDR3 is TGTGCCAGCAGTGAAGCGCGCGGGACCGCGGGGGGGGAAAAACTGTTTTTT. It codes for CASSEARGTAGGEKLFF.

The rearrangement uses TRBV19 and TRBJ2-1, with 8 bases lining up with TRBD1. V was pared by 7 bases and J by 5 bases, with 10 bases of the junction left unmatched. Germline CDR1 and CDR2: LNHDA and SQIVND (reference sequence). This CDR3 spans 15 amino acids. The CDR3 region has the DNA TGTGCCAGTATGGTGGGACAGGACCTAAACAATGAGCAGTTCTTC. It is translated as CASMVGQDLNNEQFF.